The sequence of this T cell receptor beta chain was determined in a study of T cells in tuberculosis. Data came from immunoSEQ multiplex PCR; TCRdb stores just in-frame clones and leaves some out. The sample holds roughly 31,000 clones, 86% seen once. This clone was found once. Time point noted: new active TB diagnosis, blood taken before or within 7 days of starting treatment. Material: PBMCs, obtained at tuberculosis diagnosis. The origin of this receptor is an adult with tuberculosis.

The CDR3 here is CASSWGGGQETQYF. CDR3 sequence (DNA): TGTGCCAGCAGCTGGGGGGGAGGCCAAGAGACCCAGTACTTC. This chain links TRBV7-3 with TRBJ2-5, with 7 positions matching TRBD2. The junction had 3 bases not matched to a gene; V was cut back by 4 bases and J by 1 base. The CDR3 contains 14 residues. Germline V gives CDR1 SGHTA, CDR2 FQGTGA.